This is a list of T cell receptor beta chains from one sample in a study of blood T cell repertoires in COVID-19. The assay was immunoSEQ multiplex PCR, and TCRdb's table has in-frame clones only and misses some. This sample carries about 240,000 clones, roughly 80% of them seen once, and the ten largest clones take over 8%. The sequenced sample was peripheral blood. The receptors were sampled from a woman of 80 years or more with acute or convalescent COVID-19. Both conserved end residues are trimmed from each CDR3.

j_gene | v_gene | CDR3aa
TRBJ1-1 | TRBV6-6 | ASSYSRRERAF
TRBJ2-7 | TRBV3-1/TRBV3-2 | ASSRNRYEQY
TRBJ2-3 | TRBV6-5 | ASSYRETDTQY
TRBJ2-3 | TRBV4-2 | ASSPRLAGGTDTQY
TRBJ1-1 | TRBV5-1 | ASRQDITGVRPNTEAF
TRBJ2-1 | TRBV30 | AWSTGREGNEQF
TRBJ1-4 | TRBV11-2 | ASSSEGQRVEKLF
TRBJ2-5 | TRBV30 | AWSVPGSLETQY
TRBJ2-7 | TRBV2 | ASSATGVEQY
TRBJ2-5 | TRBV5-6 | ASSSGVGNGQETQY
TRBJ1-6 | TRBV5-1 | ASSLPGADNSPLH
TRBJ1-2 | TRBV6-1 | ASSVGAASGYT
TRBJ1-2 | TRBV19 | ATNRGTNYGYT
TRBJ1-4 | TRBV5-1 | ASSSGQTATNEKLF
TRBJ1-2 | TRBV27 | ASSLRGINYGYT
TRBJ1-2 | TRBV10-3 | AISEGSDGYT
TRBJ1-6 | TRBV2 | ASSRGINSPLH
TRBJ2-3 | TRBV10-3 | AISGGTSGGAKDTQY
TRBJ1-1 | TRBV12-3/TRBV12-4 | ASSRDRGEAF
TRBJ2-3 | TRBV28 | ASRAGVDTDTQY
TRBJ1-2 | TRBV28 | ASSFPGQGANYGYT
TRBJ2-5 | TRBV11-2 | ASSLLRTAETQY
TRBJ2-7 | TRBV6-5 | ASSSPPGQGSYEQY